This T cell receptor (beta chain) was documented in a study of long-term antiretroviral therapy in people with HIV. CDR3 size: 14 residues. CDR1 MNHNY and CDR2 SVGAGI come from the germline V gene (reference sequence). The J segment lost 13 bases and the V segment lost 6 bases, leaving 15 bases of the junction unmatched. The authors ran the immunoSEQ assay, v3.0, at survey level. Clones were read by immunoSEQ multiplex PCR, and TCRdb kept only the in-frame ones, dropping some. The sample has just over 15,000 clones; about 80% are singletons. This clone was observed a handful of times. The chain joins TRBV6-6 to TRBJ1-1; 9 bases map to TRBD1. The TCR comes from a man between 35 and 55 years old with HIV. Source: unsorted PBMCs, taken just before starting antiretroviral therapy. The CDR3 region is CASRPDRGNGKDFF. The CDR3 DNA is TGTGCCAGCAGACCGGACAGGGGCAATGGAAAGGATTTCTTT.